The 18 T cell receptor beta chains below all came from one sample that was sequenced in a study of post-analysis software for immune sequencing data. Unique molecular identifiers were built into the TCR beta cDNA libraries. MiXCR, applied by TCRdb to the PCR reads, yields one record per CDR3 protein. The data contain roughly 600,000 distinct CDR3 sequences, 44% of them singletons. General study points: Five TRBV segments were significantly more frequent in patients than in controls. TRBV5-6, TRBV5-1 and TRBV20-1 were among these segments.

These receptors have no identified antigens. The specimen was blood. Every receptor here comes from a girl between 5 and 17 years old with multiple sclerosis.

The chain recombines TRBV5-1 with TRBJ1-6; possible D gene TRBD1, 5 bases. This CDR3 is built from 16 residues. The V end lost 0 bases, the J end lost 10 bases, and 17 bases lay between the germline ends. The germline V gene has CDR1 SGHRS and CDR2 YFSETQ. The CDR3 reads CASSLESQGLGSPLHF. As DNA, the CDR3 is TGCGCCAGCAGCTTGGAAAGCCAGGGCTTAGGATCACCCCTCCACTTT.

As concerns this clonotype: This sequence may be a read error, since a much larger clone differs from it by one base. The chain carries TRBV6-4 and TRBJ1-2; TRBD1 aligns across 10 bases. The V gene's germline CDR1 is MRHNA and CDR2 SNTAGT. There are 13 residues in the CDR3. CDR3 in DNA: TGTGCCAGCAGGGACTCGACAGGGGGCGGCTACACCTTC. It is translated as CASRDSTGGGYTF.

This clonotype occurred a few times. This chain links TRBV6-1 with TRBJ2-1; D call uncertain. In germline, CDR1 is MNHNS, CDR2 SASEGT. The CDR3 totals 11 residues. Deletions cut 7 bases from V and 9 bases from J, with 10 bases between. The DNA of the CDR3 is TGTGCCAGCACGAGTAGTAGTGAGCAGTTCTTC. Its protein is CASTSSSEQFF.

The rearrangement links TRBV27 to TRBJ2-2, with 8 bases lining up with TRBD1. The germline CDR1 and CDR2 sequences are MNHEY and SMNVEV (reference sequence). The CDR3 length is 16 residues. The V gene end was trimmed by 5 bases and the J gene end by 3 bases; junction bases not matched to a gene: 8. The CDR3 region has the DNA TGTGCCAGCAGTCCCTCGGGGACAGGTCACACCGGGGAGCTGTTTTTT. It encodes CASSPSGTGHTGELFF.

This clonotype was observed a few times. The chain employs TRBV3-1 and TRBJ2-7, with D possibly matching TRBD1 (6 bases). The CDR3 contains 14 residues. The V end lost 1 base, the J end lost 1 base, and 8 bases lay between the germline ends. CDR1 is LGHDT, CDR2 YNNKEL, per germline (reference sequence). CDR3 bases: TGTGCCAGCAGCCAAGTGGACAGATCCTACGAGCAGTACTTC. Translated: CASSQVDRSYEQYF.

This clonotype showed up just once. CDR3 sequence: CASRPGPRGETQHF. The CDR3 nucleotides are TGTGCCAGCCGCCCAGGCCCCCGTGGAGAGACCCAGCATTTT. This chain links TRBV12-3 or TRBV12-4 with TRBJ1-5, with D uncertain. The CDR3 loop spans 14 amino acids. V was cut by 8 bases and J by 11 bases, with 22 bases left in between.

Only one count was recorded for this clonotype. This chain joins TRBV7-8 and TRBJ1-4, with 8 bases lining up with TRBD1. J was trimmed by 8 bases and V by 3 bases; bases with no gene match: 5. The CDR3 is made up of 14 amino acids. In germline, CDR1 is SGHVS, CDR2 FQNEAQ. The CDR3 DNA follows: TGTGCCAGCAGCTTTGGGACAGGTTACGAAAAACTGTTTTTT. Its translation: CASSFGTGYEKLFF. Full variable domain (remainder filled in from reference TRBV7-8 and TRBJ1-4): GAGVSQSPRYKVAKRGQDVALRCDPISGHVSLFWYQQALGQGPEFLTYFQNEAQLDKSGLPSDRFFAERPEGSVSTLKIQRTQQEDSAVYLCASSFGTGYEKLFFGSGTQLSVL.

The sample holds many counts of this clonotype. The chain employs TRBV12-3 or TRBV12-4 and TRBJ2-7; D is uncertain. Trimming took off 4 bases at V and 2 bases at J, with 3 bases between the two ends. The CDR3 totals 11 residues. CDR3 residues: CASSSPYEQYF. CDR3 DNA: TGTGCCAGCAGTTCCCCCTACGAGCAGTACTTC.

This chain uses TRBV5-1 with TRBJ2-7; 10 bases agree with TRBD1. Germline V CDR1 and CDR2: SGHRS, YFSETQ. The CDR3 extends over 15 amino acids. V shed 0 bases, J shed 5 bases, and the junction held 5 bases outside the gene matches. CDR3 sequence (DNA): TGCGCCAGCAGCTTGGAGGGACAGGGGACTGACGAGCAGTACTTC. This gives the protein CASSLEGQGTDEQYF.

This chain links TRBV6-1 with TRBJ1-2, with D unresolved. Trimming cost V 0 bases and J 4 bases, with 9 bases left between them. The CDR3 is 14 residues long. Germline values: CDR1 MNHNS, CDR2 SASEGT. In nucleotides, the CDR3 is TGTGCCAGCAGTGAAGCAGAAGGGCTCTATGGCTACACCTTC. Its translation: CASSEAEGLYGYTF.

This clonotype showed up just a few times. J is TRBJ2-2 and V is TRBV29-1; possible D gene TRBD2, 6 bases. Germline lookup yields CDR1 SQVTM and CDR2 ANQGSEA. The CDR3 spans 15 residues. With 5 bases removed from V and 4 bases from J, the gap between germline ends came to 17 bases. The CDR3 sequence is CSVPRSGEVTGELFF. The CDR3 DNA follows: TGCAGCGTTCCCCGTTCGGGAGAGGTCACCGGGGAGCTGTTTTTT.

The gene calls are TRBV13 and TRBJ2-1; 14 positions agree with TRBD2. V dropped 2 bases and J dropped 7; count of bases not matched to a gene: 4. CDR1 is PRHDT, CDR2 FYEKMQ, per germline (reference sequence). The CDR3 is 16 amino acids. CDR3 loop: CASSLRTSGGFNEQFF. For the CDR3, the DNA is TGTGCCAGCAGCTTAAGGACTAGCGGGGGGTTTAATGAGCAGTTCTTC.

This clonotype showed up many times. The chain uses TRBV7-6 and TRBJ2-7, with 9 bases that match TRBD2. Trimming took 0 bases from V and 4 from J; bases not matched to a gene: 7. The CDR3 is made up of 16 amino acids. Germline V lookup: CDR1 SGHVS, CDR2 FNYEAQ. Here the CDR3 reads CASSLASGTSGYEQYF. DNA for the CDR3: TGTGCCAGCAGCTTAGCCTCGGGAACTAGCGGGTACGAGCAGTACTTC.

This clonotype has a handful of counts. V usage is TRBV10-3 and J usage is TRBJ2-3, with D unresolved. The V end lost 3 bases, the J end lost 0 bases, and 10 bases lay between the germline ends. CDR1 and CDR2 (germline): ENHRY, SYGVKD. This CDR3 contains 15 residues. This CDR3 reads CAISDPLGSTDTQYF. CDR3 nucleotides: TGTGCCATCAGTGATCCGTTGGGGAGCACAGATACGCAGTATTTT.

Details on this clonotype: At one of its ends the junction is not consistent with the germline gene, which may arise from a read error. V is TRBV12-3 or TRBV12-4 and J is TRBJ1-2; possibly TRBD1 for D (5 bases). This CDR3 is built from 17 residues. Here the CDR3 DNA reads TGTGCCAGCAGTCGGGACCCTCTCACGGTCACTAACTATGGCAACACCTTC. Translated: CASSRDPLTVTNYGNTF.

V and J are TRBV24-1 and TRBJ1-1; weak D call: TRBD1 (5 bases). The CDR3 consists of 13 residues. V dropped 9 bases and J dropped 1 base, with 11 bases sitting between them. CDR1 and CDR2 from the germline V gene are KGHDR and SFDVKD. CDR3 region: CATAGPANTEAFF. The CDR3 DNA is TGTGCCACCGCGGGGCCAGCGAACACTGAAGCTTTCTTT.

The chain uses TRBV7-2 and TRBJ2-7; D is ambiguous. From germline, CDR1 is SGHTA and CDR2 FQGNSA. V was cut by 2 bases and J by 3 bases, with 8 bases left in between. The CDR3 loop spans 13 amino acids. CDR3 region: CASSLLTHYEQYF. CDR3 nucleotides: TGTGCCAGCAGCTTACTCACTCACTACGAGCAGTACTTC. The whole variable domain, remainder taken from reference TRBV7-2 and TRBJ2-7, is GAGVSQSPSNKVTEKGKDVELRCDPISGHTALYWYRQSLGQGLEFLIYFQGNSAPDKSGLPSDRFSAERTGGSVSTLTIQRTQQEDSAVYLCASSLLTHYEQYFGPGTRLTVT.

This sequence joins TRBV3-1 and TRBJ2-5; 11 nucleotides line up with TRBD2. The V and J ends lost 4 bases and 1 base, in that order; junction bases with no gene match: 5. Germline V gene data show CDR1 as LGHDT and CDR2 as YNNKEL (reference sequence). The CDR3 runs 16 residues. CDR3 region: CASSRIAGGAQETQYF. The CDR3, as DNA: TGTGCCAGCAGCCGCATAGCGGGGGGGGCCCAAGAGACCCAGTACTTC.